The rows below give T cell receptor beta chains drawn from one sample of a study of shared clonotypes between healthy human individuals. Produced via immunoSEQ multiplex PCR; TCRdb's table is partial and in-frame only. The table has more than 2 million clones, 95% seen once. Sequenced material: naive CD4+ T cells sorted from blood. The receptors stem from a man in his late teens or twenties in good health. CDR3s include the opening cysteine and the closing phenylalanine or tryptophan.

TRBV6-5 CASRPPGQAYEQYF
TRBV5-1 CASSLGGTYEQYF
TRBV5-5 CASSQSYEQYF
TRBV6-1 CASKGMDNTEAFF
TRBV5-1 CASSLDPNSGNTIYF
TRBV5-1 CASSKGASSPLHF
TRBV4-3 CASSQGLTSGTDTQYF
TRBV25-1 CASSEFGQTETQYF
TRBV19 CASSIDSYSPLHF
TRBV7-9 CASSLPPRGQDYGYTF
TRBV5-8 CASRMGQAPNTEAFF
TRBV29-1 CSFRTGGEQYF
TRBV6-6 CASSSPGQGGGYTF
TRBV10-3 CAIRPGPSSYNSPLHF
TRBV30 CAWSLGREVDTQYF
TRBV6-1 CASSEVFRYEQYF
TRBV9 CASSVGTGAYEQYF
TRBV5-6 CASSLGQGSNYGYTF
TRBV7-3 CASSYSGINTGELFF
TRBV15 CATSRAGTGANVLTF
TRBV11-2 CASSPGHHNSPLHF
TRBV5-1 CASSLVGIPYGYTF
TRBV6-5 CASRGQGRETQYF
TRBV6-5 CASSYGGGNSPLHF
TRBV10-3 CVTRGDNEQFF
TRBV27 CASSSGLASNEQYF
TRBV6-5 CASSYGGGGNTIYF
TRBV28 CASSFPRGNYGYTF
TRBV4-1 CASSHVNSWGRGLGGYTF
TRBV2 CASSPRSYGYTF
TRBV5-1 CASSPGHRGVAYEQYF
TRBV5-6 CASSPPAIGETQYF
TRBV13 CASRSPANTGELFF
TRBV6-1 CATRRGAQETQYF
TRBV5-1 CASSLEGGGTEAFF
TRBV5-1 CASSLTDRNNSPLHF
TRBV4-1 CASSRPDRNTEAFF
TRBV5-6 CASRTMKESPLHF
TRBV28 CASSLGGFIYEQYF
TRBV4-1 CASSQVPARGNYEQYF
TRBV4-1 CASSQSDGYEQYF
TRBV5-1 CASSLSWAGDTQYF
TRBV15 CATSRDQGEKLFF
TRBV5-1 CASSIRDTANNEQFF
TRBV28 CASSPPWGDYGYTF
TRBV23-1 CATGVLKETQYF
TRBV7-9 CASSYPRTGSYTTNEKLFF